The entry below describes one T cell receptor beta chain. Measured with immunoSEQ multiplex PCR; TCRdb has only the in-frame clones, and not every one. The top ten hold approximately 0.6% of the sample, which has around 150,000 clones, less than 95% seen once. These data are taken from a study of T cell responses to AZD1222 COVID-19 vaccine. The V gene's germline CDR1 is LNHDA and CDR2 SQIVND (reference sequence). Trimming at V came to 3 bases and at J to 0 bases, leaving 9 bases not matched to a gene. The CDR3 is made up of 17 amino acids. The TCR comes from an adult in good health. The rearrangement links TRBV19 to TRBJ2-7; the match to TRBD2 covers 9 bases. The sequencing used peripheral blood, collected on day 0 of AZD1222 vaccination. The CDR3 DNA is TGTGCCAGTAGTATCCCTAGCGGGAATGCCGGCTCCTACGAGCAGTACTTC. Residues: CASSIPSGNAGSYEQYF.